The rows below give T cell receptor beta chains drawn from one sample of a study of CD8 T cells in ankylosing spondylitis. TCRdb analysed the 5' RACE reads with MiXCR anew, one entry per CDR3 protein. The table shows hundreds of thousands of distinct CDR3 sequences, with 25% to 30% occurring only once. Sequenced material: blood, either unsorted or a sorted T cell fraction (not recorded which). These receptors came from a male donor with ankylosing spondylitis. The CDR3 runs from the conserved cysteine through the conserved F or W. The D gene is left open where the match is weak. Not all rows give a size; the values are once, few, many and, for expanded clones, a class.

CDR3 protein: CASTRTGSGYTF
CDR3 DNA: TGTGCCAGCACCCGGACAGGGAGTGGCTACACCTTC
J gene: TRBJ1-2
clone size: few
V gene: TRBV12-3/TRBV12-4
D gene: TRBD1

CDR3 protein: CATRGSGLGEQFF
CDR3 DNA: TGTGCCACCAGAGGGTCGGGGCTAGGTGAGCAGTTCTTC
J gene: TRBJ2-1
clone size: -
V gene: TRBV15
D gene: -

CDR3 protein: CASSPPSSRYNEQFF
CDR3 DNA: TGTGCCAGCTCACCACCTAGCTCTAGGTACAATGAGCAGTTCTTC
J gene: TRBJ2-1
clone size: -
V gene: TRBV18
D gene: -

CDR3 protein: CASSFRQGANTEAFF
CDR3 DNA: TGTGCCAGCAGCTTTCGACAGGGCGCGAACACTGAAGCTTTCTTT
J gene: TRBJ1-1
clone size: -
V gene: TRBV7-9
D gene: TRBD1

CDR3 protein: CAIGQAGGLNTGELFF
CDR3 DNA: TGTGCCATCGGCCAGGCCGGGGGGCTCAACACCGGGGAGCTGTTTTTT
J gene: TRBJ2-2
clone size: -
V gene: TRBV10-3
D gene: -

CDR3 protein: CASSVDGTLNTEAFF
CDR3 DNA: TGCGCCAGCAGCGTGGACGGGACTCTGAACACTGAAGCTTTCTTT
J gene: TRBJ1-1
clone size: few
V gene: TRBV5-1
D gene: -

CDR3 protein: CASGPGLAGAGELFF
CDR3 DNA: TGTGCCAGCGGCCCGGGACTAGCGGGAGCCGGGGAGCTGTTTTTT
J gene: TRBJ2-2
clone size: -
V gene: TRBV7-2
D gene: TRBD2

CDR3 protein: CASRPGQHHYEQYF
CDR3 DNA: TGTGCCAGCAGGCCGGGACAGCACCATTACGAGCAGTACTTC
J gene: TRBJ2-7
clone size: -
V gene: TRBV12-3/TRBV12-4
D gene: TRBD1

CDR3 protein: CASSFLRLGKDIQYF
CDR3 DNA: TGTGCCAGCAGTTTCCTTCGACTGGGGAAGGACATTCAGTACTTC
J gene: TRBJ2-4
clone size: -
V gene: TRBV12-3/TRBV12-4
D gene: -

CDR3 protein: CSARMAGDQPQHF
CDR3 DNA: TGCAGTGCTAGAATGGCAGGGGATCAGCCCCAGCATTTT
J gene: TRBJ1-5
clone size: -
V gene: TRBV20-1
D gene: -

CDR3 protein: CASSLVGGLAKNIQYF
CDR3 DNA: TGCGCCAGCAGCTTGGTGGGCGGCCTAGCCAAAAACATTCAGTACTTC
J gene: TRBJ2-4
clone size: few
V gene: TRBV5-1
D gene: -

CDR3 protein: CASAADHSTDTQYF
CDR3 DNA: TGTGCCAGCGCCGCAGACCACAGCACAGATACGCAGTATTTT
J gene: TRBJ2-3
clone size: few
V gene: TRBV3-1
D gene: -

CDR3 protein: CASSSLGTGEETQYF
CDR3 DNA: TGCGCCAGCAGCTCTTTGGGGACAGGGGAAGAGACCCAGTACTTC
J gene: TRBJ2-5
clone size: many
V gene: TRBV5-1
D gene: TRBD1

CDR3 protein: CASRSTGEGYTF
CDR3 DNA: TGTGCCAGCAGATCTACAGGGGAAGGCTACACCTTC
J gene: TRBJ1-2
clone size: few
V gene: TRBV6-1
D gene: TRBD1

CDR3 protein: CASSLDGTAGVGEQFF
CDR3 DNA: TGTGCCAGCAGCTTAGATGGGACGGCGGGAGTGGGTGAGCAGTTCTTC
J gene: TRBJ2-1
clone size: -
V gene: TRBV11-2
D gene: TRBD2

CDR3 protein: CSAQIPPRYGEQFF
CDR3 DNA: TGCAGTGCCCAGATACCGCCTAGGTATGGTGAGCAGTTCTTC
J gene: TRBJ2-1
clone size: -
V gene: TRBV20-1
D gene: -

CDR3 protein: CAIIRSTSGQETQYF
CDR3 DNA: TGTGCCATCATCCGATCGACTAGCGGCCAAGAGACCCAGTACTTC
J gene: TRBJ2-5
clone size: few
V gene: TRBV10-3
D gene: TRBD2

CDR3 protein: CASSFETPYNEQFF
CDR3 DNA: TGCGCCAGCAGCTTTGAGACCCCCTACAATGAGCAGTTCTTC
J gene: TRBJ2-1
clone size: -
V gene: TRBV5-1
D gene: -

CDR3 protein: CSARARLGQGRLAEAFF
CDR3 DNA: TGCAGTGCTAGGGCGAGATTGGGGCAGGGTCGGTTGGCTGAAGCTTTCTTT
J gene: TRBJ1-1
clone size: few
V gene: TRBV20-1
D gene: -

CDR3 protein: CASMPRSGELFF
CDR3 DNA: TGTGCCAGCATGCCCCGTTCCGGGGAGCTGTTTTTT
J gene: TRBJ2-2
clone size: -
V gene: TRBV11-3
D gene: -

CDR3 protein: CATSRDPRRTFQETQYF
CDR3 DNA: TGTGCCACCAGCAGAGACCCCCGGCGGACATTTCAAGAGACCCAGTACTTC
J gene: TRBJ2-5
clone size: few
V gene: TRBV15
D gene: -

CDR3 protein: CAWTLNTDTQYF
CDR3 DNA: TGTGCCTGGACTCTGAACACAGATACGCAGTATTTT
J gene: TRBJ2-3
clone size: once
V gene: TRBV30
D gene: -

CDR3 protein: CASNDYRGAGEKLFF
CDR3 DNA: TGTGCCAGCAACGACTACAGGGGCGCGGGTGAAAAACTGTTTTTT
J gene: TRBJ1-4
clone size: few
V gene: TRBV5-5
D gene: TRBD1

CDR3 protein: CASSPFAGYNEQFF
CDR3 DNA: TGTGCCAGCAGCCCCTTTGCGGGGTACAATGAGCAGTTCTTC
J gene: TRBJ2-1
clone size: -
V gene: TRBV11-2
D gene: -

CDR3 protein: CAIRPGQGEETQYF
CDR3 DNA: TGTGCCATCAGACCGGGACAGGGAGAAGAGACCCAGTACTTC
J gene: TRBJ2-5
clone size: -
V gene: TRBV10-3
D gene: TRBD1

CDR3 protein: CASSLPASDQETQCF
CDR3 DNA: TGTGCCAGCAGCTTACCTGCTAGCGACCAAGAGACCCAGTGCTTC
J gene: TRBJ2-5
clone size: -
V gene: TRBV7-2
D gene: -

CDR3 protein: CSVGTSGTNTGELFF
CDR3 DNA: TGCAGCGTGGGGACTAGCGGGACGAACACCGGGGAGCTGTTTTTT
J gene: TRBJ2-2
clone size: once
V gene: TRBV29-1
D gene: TRBD2

CDR3 protein: CASSLGVGDIQYF
CDR3 DNA: TGTGCCAGCAGCTTAGGCGTAGGGGACATTCAGTACTTC
J gene: TRBJ2-4
clone size: few
V gene: TRBV7-2
D gene: -

CDR3 protein: CASRDGDRAFF
CDR3 DNA: TGCGCCAGCAGGGACGGTGATCGGGCTTTCTTT
J gene: TRBJ1-1
clone size: -
V gene: TRBV5-1
D gene: -

CDR3 protein: CASSLAPPGTAITDTQYF
CDR3 DNA: TGTGCCAGCAGCTTAGCACCCCCTGGGACGGCTATCACAGATACGCAGTATTTT
J gene: TRBJ2-3
clone size: few
V gene: TRBV11-1
D gene: -

CDR3 protein: CAITPRVGQGPLEQFF
CDR3 DNA: TGTGCCATCACTCCCCGGGTGGGACAGGGGCCATTGGAGCAGTTCTTC
J gene: TRBJ2-1
clone size: few
V gene: TRBV10-3
D gene: TRBD1

CDR3 protein: CASSWEDSDEQFF
CDR3 DNA: TGTGCCAGCAGTTGGGAGGACTCCGATGAGCAGTTCTTC
J gene: TRBJ2-1
clone size: few
V gene: TRBV12-3/TRBV12-4
D gene: -

CDR3 protein: CASSLASGNPNTGELFF
CDR3 DNA: TGCGCCAGCAGCTTAGCTAGCGGGAACCCGAACACCGGGGAGCTGTTTTTT
J gene: TRBJ2-2
clone size: few
V gene: TRBV5-1
D gene: TRBD2

CDR3 protein: CASSLGTGRNTGELFF
CDR3 DNA: TGCGCCAGCAGCCTCGGGACGGGGAGGAACACCGGGGAGCTGTTTTTT
J gene: TRBJ2-2
clone size: -
V gene: TRBV5-1
D gene: -

CDR3 protein: CASRSRGSPLHF
CDR3 DNA: TGTGCCAGCAGGTCCAGGGGTTCACCCCTCCACTTT
J gene: TRBJ1-6
clone size: -
V gene: TRBV12-3/TRBV12-4
D gene: -

CDR3 protein: CASTFGGQKEQFF
CDR3 DNA: TGTGCCAGCACCTTCGGGGGGCAGAAGGAGCAGTTCTTC
J gene: TRBJ2-1
clone size: -
V gene: TRBV12-3/TRBV12-4
D gene: -

CDR3 protein: CASTGGVHQPQHF
CDR3 DNA: TGTGCCAGCACCGGGGGGGTCCATCAGCCCCAGCATTTT
J gene: TRBJ1-5
clone size: -
V gene: TRBV12-3/TRBV12-4
D gene: -

CDR3 protein: CSAGLAGNLGDEQFF
CDR3 DNA: TGCAGTGCTGGACTAGCGGGGAACCTGGGTGATGAGCAGTTCTTC
J gene: TRBJ2-1
clone size: -
V gene: TRBV20-1
D gene: TRBD2

CDR3 protein: CASSTTSQNTEAFF
CDR3 DNA: TGTGCCAGCAGCACGACGTCCCAGAACACTGAAGCTTTCTTT
J gene: TRBJ1-1
clone size: -
V gene: TRBV9
D gene: -

CDR3 protein: CASSFSVREGSYNEQFF
CDR3 DNA: TGCGCCAGCAGCTTTAGCGTGCGGGAGGGCTCCTACAATGAGCAGTTCTTC
J gene: TRBJ2-1
clone size: -
V gene: TRBV5-1
D gene: TRBD2

CDR3 protein: CASSLWDGNTGELFF
CDR3 DNA: TGTGCCAGCAGCTTATGGGACGGGAACACCGGGGAGCTGTTTTTT
J gene: TRBJ2-2
clone size: -
V gene: TRBV7-2
D gene: -

CDR3 protein: CAWSVPGTQYF
CDR3 DNA: TGTGCCTGGAGTGTACCAGGGACCCAGTACTTC
J gene: TRBJ2-5
clone size: -
V gene: TRBV30
D gene: -

CDR3 protein: CASSFERTQETQYF
CDR3 DNA: TGCGCCAGCAGCTTTGAAAGAACCCAAGAGACCCAGTACTTC
J gene: TRBJ2-5
clone size: -
V gene: TRBV5-1
D gene: -

CDR3 protein: CASSLGTGNTGELFF
CDR3 DNA: TGTGCCAGCAGTTTAGGGACAGGGAACACCGGGGAGCTGTTTTTT
J gene: TRBJ2-2
clone size: many
V gene: TRBV5-1
D gene: TRBD1

CDR3 protein: CASRYGTGLFF
CDR3 DNA: TGTGCCAGCAGGTACGGGACGGGTCTCTTCTTC
J gene: TRBJ2-1
clone size: few
V gene: TRBV6-5
D gene: -

CDR3 protein: CSAHPAGIMYEQFF
CDR3 DNA: TGCAGTGCCCATCCAGCGGGAATTATGTATGAGCAGTTCTTC
J gene: TRBJ2-1
clone size: -
V gene: TRBV20-1
D gene: TRBD2

CDR3 protein: CASSEAYPGGAQPQHF
CDR3 DNA: TGTGCCAGCAGTGAAGCTTACCCGGGGGGTGCTCAGCCCCAGCATTTT
J gene: TRBJ1-5
clone size: few
V gene: TRBV6-1
D gene: -

CDR3 protein: CASSLSGRNTGELFF
CDR3 DNA: TGTGCCAGCAGTCTTAGCGGCAGAAACACCGGGGAGCTGTTTTTT
J gene: TRBJ2-2
clone size: many
V gene: TRBV12-3/TRBV12-4
D gene: -

CDR3 protein: CATSDFDETGGGYTF
CDR3 DNA: TGTGCCACCAGTGATTTTGATGAGACAGGGGGTGGCTACACCTTC
J gene: TRBJ1-2
clone size: few
V gene: TRBV24-1
D gene: TRBD1